Included here is one T cell receptor (beta chain) sequence, with context. Looked up from germline, CDR1 is LNHDA and CDR2 is SQIVND (reference sequence). V was clipped by 3 bases and J by 6 bases; unmatched bases: 5. The CDR3 covers 15 residues. In the original workflow: Scientists estimated how many nucleated cells there were by amplifying reference gene primers. Only in-frame clones appear in the TCRdb table, and some are missing; sequencing was by immunoSEQ multiplex PCR. V, J and clone size derive from that table, while D and trimming were established from the DNA sequence. The table includes about 47,000 clones, about 84% detected once. This specimen comes from a study of blood T cell repertoires in COVID-19. About the study: Italy, Spain and the United States were the sources of the convalescent and acute COVID-19 samples. The cDNA or gDNA used as material had been derived from T cells, B-cell-depleted T cells, or PBMCs.

This rearrangement joins TRBV19 to TRBJ1-6; the match to TRBD1 covers 7 bases. The sequence derives from a man between 60 and 70 years old with acute or convalescent COVID-19. Sequences were obtained from peripheral blood. CDR3 sequence reads: CASSIGQAANSPLHF. The CDR3, as DNA: TGTGCCAGTAGTATCGGACAGGCGGCTAATTCACCCCTCCACTTT.